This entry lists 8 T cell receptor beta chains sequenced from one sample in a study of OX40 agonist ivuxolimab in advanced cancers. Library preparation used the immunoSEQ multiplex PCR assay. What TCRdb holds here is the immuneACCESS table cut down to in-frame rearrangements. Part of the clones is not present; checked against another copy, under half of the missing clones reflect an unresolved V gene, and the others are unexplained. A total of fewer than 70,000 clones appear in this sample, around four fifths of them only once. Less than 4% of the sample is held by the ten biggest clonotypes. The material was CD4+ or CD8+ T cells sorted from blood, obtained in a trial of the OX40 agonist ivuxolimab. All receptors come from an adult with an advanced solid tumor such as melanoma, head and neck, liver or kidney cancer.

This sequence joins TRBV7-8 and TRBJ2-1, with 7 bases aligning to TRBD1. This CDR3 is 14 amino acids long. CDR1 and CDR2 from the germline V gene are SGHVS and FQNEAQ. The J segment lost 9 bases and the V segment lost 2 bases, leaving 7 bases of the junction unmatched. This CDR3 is CASSLSRTGFEQFF. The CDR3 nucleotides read TGTGCCAGCAGCTTATCTAGGACAGGCTTTGAGCAGTTCTTC. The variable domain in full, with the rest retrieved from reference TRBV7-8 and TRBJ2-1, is GAGVSQSPRYKVAKRGQDVALRCDPISGHVSLFWYQQALGQGPEFLTYFQNEAQLDKSGLPSDRFFAERPEGSVSTLKIQRTQQEDSAVYLCASSLSRTGFEQFFGPGTRLTVL.

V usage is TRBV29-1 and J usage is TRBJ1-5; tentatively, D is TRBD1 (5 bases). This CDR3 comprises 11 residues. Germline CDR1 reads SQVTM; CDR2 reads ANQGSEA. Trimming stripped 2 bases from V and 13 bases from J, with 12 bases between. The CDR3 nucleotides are TGCAGCGTTGAAACCGGGACCCAACAGCATTTT. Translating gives CSVETGTQQHF.

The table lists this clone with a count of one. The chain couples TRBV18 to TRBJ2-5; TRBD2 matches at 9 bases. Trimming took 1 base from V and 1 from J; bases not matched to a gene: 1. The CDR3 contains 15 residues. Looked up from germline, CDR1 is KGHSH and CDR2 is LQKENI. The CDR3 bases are TGTGCCAGCTCACCACTAGCGGGGGCCCAAGAGACCCAGTACTTC. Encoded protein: CASSPLAGAQETQYF.

CDR3 sequence: CASAYSYSENEKLFF. The CDR3 bases are TGTGCCAGCGCATACAGTTACAGTGAAAATGAAAAACTGTTTTTT. V and J are TRBV9 and TRBJ1-4; the D is unclear. Trimming cost V 7 bases and J 5 bases, with 18 bases left between them. CDR1 SGDLS and CDR2 YYNGEE come from the germline V gene. The length of the CDR3 is 15 residues. Drawing the rest from reference TRBV9 and TRBJ1-4, the complete variable domain is DSGVTQTPKHLITATGQRVTLRCSPRSGDLSVYWYQQSLDQGLQFLIQYYNGEERAKGNILERFSAQQFPDLHSELNLSSLELGDSALYFCASAYSYSENEKLFFGSGTQLSVL.

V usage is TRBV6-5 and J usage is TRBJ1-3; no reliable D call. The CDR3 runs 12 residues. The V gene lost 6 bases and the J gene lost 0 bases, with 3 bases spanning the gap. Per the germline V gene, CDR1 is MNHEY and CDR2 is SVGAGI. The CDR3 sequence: CASRPSGNTIYF. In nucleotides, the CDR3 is TGTGCCAGCAGGCCCTCTGGAAACACCATATATTTT.

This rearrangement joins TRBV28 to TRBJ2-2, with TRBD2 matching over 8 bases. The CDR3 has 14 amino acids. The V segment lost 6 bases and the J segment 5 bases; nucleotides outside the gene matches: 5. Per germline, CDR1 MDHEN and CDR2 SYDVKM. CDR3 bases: TGTGCCAGCAGGCCTTCGGGGGGGACCGGGGAGCTGTTTTTT. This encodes CASRPSGGTGELFF.

The CDR3 coding sequence is TGTGCCAGCAGCTTGGGGGCGTTTGAAAAACTGTTTTTT. It codes for CASSLGAFEKLFF. The chain combines TRBV5-6 with TRBJ1-4; the D is unclear. V gave up 0 bases and J gave up 7 bases, with 7 bases separating them. Germline V gene lookup returns CDR1 SGHDT and CDR2 YYEEEE. The CDR3 has 13 residues.

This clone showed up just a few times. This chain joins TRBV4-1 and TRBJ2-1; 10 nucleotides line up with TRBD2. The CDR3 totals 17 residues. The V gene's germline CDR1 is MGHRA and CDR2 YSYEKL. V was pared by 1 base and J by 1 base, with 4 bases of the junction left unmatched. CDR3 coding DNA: TGCGCCAGCAGCCAAGTACTAGCGGGGTTGTCCTACAATGAGCAGTTCTTC. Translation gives CASSQVLAGLSYNEQFF.